Following are 3 T cell receptor beta chains from one sample sequenced in a study of control samples from healthy donors and cancer patients. Some clones are missing from TCRdb's copy, which holds only in-frame ones; the method was immunoSEQ multiplex PCR. The data contain 390,000 or so clones, roughly 90% of them singletons. The sequenced material came from PBMCs. These receptors originate from a man between 40 and 49 years old with head and neck cancer.

This chain links TRBV6-4 with TRBJ1-5; the D gene is possibly TRBD1 (5 bases). V gave up 3 bases and J gave up 6 bases, with 9 bases separating them. The CDR3 sequence is 13 residues long. Germline CDR1 reads MRHNA; CDR2 reads SNTAGT. CDR3 sequence (DNA): TGTGCCAGCAGTGAGGAGAGGGGTCAGCCCCAGCATTTT. This encodes CASSEERGQPQHF.

J is TRBJ1-1 and V is TRBV30; possibly TRBD1 for D (6 bases). The CDR3 contains 12 residues. V was pared by 5 bases and J by 5 bases, with 12 bases between. Per the germline V gene, CDR1 is GTSNPN and CDR2 is SVGIG (reference sequence). CDR3 amino acids: CAWETGRTEAFF. The CDR3 coding sequence is TGTGCCTGGGAAACAGGGAGGACTGAAGCTTTCTTT.

The CDR3 region has the DNA TGTGCCAGCAGTGTTACAGGGGGAGAGTACTATGGCTACACCTTC. Translated, it gives CASSVTGGEYYGYTF. This rearrangement joins TRBV28 to TRBJ1-2, with 8 bases matching TRBD1. The V gene's germline CDR1 is MDHEN and CDR2 SYDVKM. This CDR3 has 15 amino acids. J lost 3 bases, V lost 5 bases, and 8 bases had no gene match.